This T cell receptor (beta chain) was recorded in a study of blood T cell repertoires in COVID-19. On the study more broadly: Researchers got acute and convalescent COVID-19 samples from the United States, Italy and Spain. PBMCs, B-cell-depleted T cells, or T cells were the source of the cDNA or gDNA that made up the material.

Per the study methods: The authors estimated nucleated cell counts from reference gene primer amplification. Measured with immunoSEQ multiplex PCR; TCRdb has only the in-frame clones, and not every one. The V and J calls and the clone size are those of that table, but D and trimming were determined from the DNA. Of more than 200,000 clones detected, 81% appear once; the ten largest clones hold about 8%. V shed 5 bases and J 0 bases; nucleotides not matched to a gene: 4. CDR3 length: 14 residues. CDR1 and CDR2 (germline): SGHTA, FQGNSA. The origin of this receptor is a woman of 80 years or more with acute or convalescent COVID-19. The sample comprised peripheral blood. The V gene is TRBV7-2, the J gene TRBJ2-7; 7 positions agree with TRBD1. CDR3 protein: CASSRDSGSYEQYF. In DNA form, the CDR3 reads TGTGCCAGCAGCCGGGACAGCGGCTCCTACGAGCAGTACTTC.